Given below is one T cell receptor (beta chain) in context. Its antigen is unknown. These data are taken from a study of OX40 agonist ivuxolimab in advanced cancers. On the study more broadly: Age averaged about 60 years (range about 20 to 80), and roughly 80% were male. Under the entry rules, prior anti-PD-1, anti-PD-L1 or anti-CTLA-4 therapy was allowed, and roughly 41% had some. General study findings and limits: On average, CD8+ T cells showed a greater number of expanded clones than CD4+.

Data came from immunoSEQ multiplex PCR; TCRdb stores just in-frame clones and leaves some out. The sample consists of tens of thousands of clones, 85% to 90% of them appearing once. Germline CDR1 and CDR2: SGHTA and FQGNSA. Trimming took 1 base from V and 7 from J; bases not matched to a gene: 8. This CDR3 contains 16 residues. The sequencing here drew on CD4+ or CD8+ T cells sorted from blood, taken in a trial of the OX40 agonist ivuxolimab. The sequence derives from an adult with an advanced solid tumor such as melanoma, head and neck, liver or kidney cancer. V and J are TRBV7-2 and TRBJ2-5, with 11 bases identical to TRBD2. The CDR3 DNA follows: TGTGCCAGCAGCTTAGTACTAGCGGGGGCTGGAGGGACCCAGTACTTC. This translates into CASSLVLAGAGGTQYF.